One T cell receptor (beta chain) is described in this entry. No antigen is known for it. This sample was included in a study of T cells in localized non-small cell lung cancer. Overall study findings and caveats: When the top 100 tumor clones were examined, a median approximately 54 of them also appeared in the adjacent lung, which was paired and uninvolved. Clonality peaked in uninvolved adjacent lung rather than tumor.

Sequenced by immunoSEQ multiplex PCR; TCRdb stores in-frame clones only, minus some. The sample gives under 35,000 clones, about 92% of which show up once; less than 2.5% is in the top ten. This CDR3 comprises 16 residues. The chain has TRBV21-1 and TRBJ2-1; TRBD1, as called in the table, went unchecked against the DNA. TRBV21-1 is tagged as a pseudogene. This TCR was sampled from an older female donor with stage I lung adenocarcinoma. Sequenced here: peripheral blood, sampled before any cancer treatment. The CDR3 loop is CASSSTAPDSYNEQFF. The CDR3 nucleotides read TGTGCCAGCAGCAGTACAGCACCCGACTCCTACAATGAGCAGTTCTTC.